The 8 T cell receptor beta chains below were found in one sample sequenced in a study of OX40 agonist ivuxolimab in advanced cancers. Some clones are missing from TCRdb's copy, which holds only in-frame ones; the method was immunoSEQ multiplex PCR. The repertoire holds under 75,000 clones, around 80% seen once, with about 1% in the top ten. The specimen comprised CD4+ or CD8+ T cells sorted from blood, sampled in a trial of the OX40 agonist ivuxolimab. These TCRs come from an adult with an advanced solid tumor such as melanoma, head and neck, liver or kidney cancer.

In its sample, this clone was seen a few times. DNA for the CDR3: TGTGCCAGCAGCTTTGGGGTTAATGAGCAGTTCTTC. This sequence encodes CASSFGVNEQFF. The chain has TRBV7-2 and TRBJ2-1, with D unresolved. The germline V gene encodes CDR1 SGHTA and CDR2 FQGNSA. V lost 3 bases and J lost 7, with 7 bases in between. There are 12 residues in the CDR3.

As regards this clone: This sample includes further DNA sequences coding for the same CDR3. The chain recombines TRBV5-1 with TRBJ2-3; no definite D call. The length of the CDR3 is 15 residues. The germline V gene has CDR1 SGHRS and CDR2 YFSETQ. Trimming cost V 0 bases and J 0 bases, with 8 bases left between them. For the CDR3, the DNA is TGCGCCAGCAGCTTGGGGGATACTAGCACAGATACGCAGTATTTT. It encodes CASSLGDTSTDTQYF.

In this sample, this clone turned up a few times. The chain uses TRBV27 and TRBJ2-7, with D hard to call. CDR3 length: 12 residues. V lost 6 bases and J 2 bases, leaving 8 bases between the germline ends. Germline-derived CDR1 and CDR2 are MNHEY and SMNVEV (reference sequence). The CDR3 here is CASRGQPYEQYF. The CDR3 DNA reads as TGTGCCAGCAGAGGCCAGCCCTACGAGCAGTACTTC.

This chain joins TRBV5-5 and TRBJ1-4; D unresolved. The CDR3 loop spans 11 amino acids. V was clipped by 0 bases and J by 8 bases, with 2 bases between them. Germline V gene sequence: CDR1 SGHKS, CDR2 YYEKEE (reference sequence). CDR3 coding DNA: TGTGCCAGCAGCTTGGAAGAAAAACTGTTTTTT. It codes for CASSLEEKLFF.

This clone was counted between two and nine times. The chain carries TRBV4-2 and TRBJ2-7, with TRBD1 as a possible D gene (6 bases). Germline loops: CDR1 LGHNA, CDR2 YNFKEQ. Trimming stripped 0 bases from V and 1 base from J, with 7 bases between. The CDR3 runs 14 residues. The CDR3 nucleotides are TGTGCCAGCAGCCAAGACGACAGGTCCTACGAGCAGTACTTC. Translated: CASSQDDRSYEQYF.

The chain has TRBV4-3 and TRBJ1-3, with D perhaps TRBD1 (6 bases). Looked up from germline, CDR1 is LGHNA and CDR2 is YSLEER. The CDR3 runs to 15 residues. Trimming took 4 bases from V and 0 from J, leaving 10 bases between them. CDR3 in amino acids: CASSPNRDSGNTIYF. The CDR3 DNA follows: TGCGCCAGCAGCCCGAACAGGGACTCTGGAAACACCATATATTTT.

The chain has TRBV30 and TRBJ2-2, with D perhaps given as TRBD1 or TRBD2 (5 bases each). V shed 1 base and J shed 0 bases, with 15 bases lying between them. This CDR3 is 17 amino acids long. Germline V gene sequence: CDR1 GTSNPN, CDR2 SVGIG (reference sequence). The CDR3 coding sequence is TGTGCCTGGAGTGCACGGGGCAGGGTGTCGAACACCGGGGAGCTGTTTTTT. This codes for CAWSARGRVSNTGELFF. Supplemented by reference TRBV30 and TRBJ2-2, the full variable domain reads SQTIHQWPATLVQPVGSPLSLECTVEGTSNPNLYWYRQAAGRGLQLLFYSVGIGQISSEVPQNLSASRPQDRQFILSSKKLLLSDSGFYLCAWSARGRVSNTGELFFGEGSRLTVL.

The gene calls are TRBV29-1 and TRBJ2-1; 8 nucleotides align to TRBD1. Germline loops: CDR1 SQVTM, CDR2 ANQGSEA. The CDR3 is made up of 14 amino acids. With 3 bases clipped from V and 4 bases from J, the junction kept 5 bases outside the gene matches. CDR3 coding DNA: TGCAGCGTTGATATGACAGGGGTTTACAATGAGCAGTTCTTC. Protein product: CSVDMTGVYNEQFF.